The 2 T cell receptor beta chains below come from one sample, sequenced in a study of blood T cell repertoires in COVID-19. The method was immunoSEQ multiplex PCR; TCRdb's version includes in-frame clones alone and lacks a portion of them. The table has around 100,000 clones, 85% to 90% seen once; the top ten hold 3.5%. Sequencing was performed on peripheral blood. These receptors were taken from a human donor in a cohort sampled during active COVID-19.

The J gene is TRBJ2-6, the V gene TRBV7-9; TRBD1 agrees at 9 bases. The CDR3 covers 18 residues. Trimming at V came to 5 bases and at J to 0 bases, leaving 8 bases not matched to a gene. Per germline, CDR1 SEHNR and CDR2 FQNEAQ (reference sequence). As DNA, the CDR3 is TGTGCCAGCAGCGCGACCGGGACAGGGCTCTCTGGGGCCAACGTCCTGACTTTC. Protein: CASSATGTGLSGANVLTF.

This rearrangement joins TRBV7-3 to TRBJ2-6, with D maybe TRBD1 (6 bases). Between the trimmed V and J ends, which lost 3 bases and 4 bases, there was a span of 10 bases. The length of the CDR3 is 15 residues. Looked up from germline, CDR1 is SGHTA and CDR2 is FQGTGA. The CDR3 DNA sequence: TGTGCCAGCAGCTTCGACAGGTCCGGGGCCAACGTCCTGACTTTC. Its protein is CASSFDRSGANVLTF.